The T cell receptor (beta chain) under discussion was sequenced for a study of long-term antiretroviral therapy in people with HIV. Study results and limitations: Compared with controls, HIV repertoires showed narrower CDR3 length ranges. Diversity measured after ART increased yet remained under transplant donor controls.

Researchers report immunoSEQ v3.0 was run at survey level. Per sample, sequencing targeted roughly 40,000-55,000 T-cell genomes. Data came from immunoSEQ multiplex PCR; TCRdb stores just in-frame clones and leaves some out. In the table there are 17,000 or so clones, 90% to 95% of which are singletons. This clone was recorded only once. Its antigen is as yet unknown. Participants who had HIV were, without exception, treated in the United States. Trimming left V 3 bases short and J 0 bases short, with 9 bases between. The CDR3 consists of 15 residues. The germline V gene encodes CDR1 LNHDA and CDR2 SQIVND (reference sequence).

This chain links TRBV19 with TRBJ1-5; D possibly corresponds to TRBD1 (6 bases). The receptor comes from a young man with HIV. The sample consisted of unsorted PBMCs, taken less than 13 years after starting antiretroviral therapy. CDR3 region: CASSITGYSNQPQHF. CDR3 in DNA: TGTGCCAGTAGTATTACAGGGTATAGCAATCAGCCCCAGCATTTT.